This T cell receptor (delta chain) was identified in a study of gamma-delta T cells after stem cell transplantation. TCRdb reran clone calling via CATT on the RT-PCR reads. Of around 1,300 delta-chain clones in the sample, about half were seen once. By its share, this clone is medium-sized (0.01 to 0.1%). CDR1 TVYSNPD and CDR2 GDNSRS come from the germline V gene (reference sequence). The V segment lost 1 base and the J segment 0 bases; nucleotides outside the gene matches: 17. This CDR3 has 18 residues. The chain employs TRDV3 and TRDJ1, with 7 bases fitting TRDD3. The source is a human donor. It is not recorded whose cells these are; they may come from a transplant donor. Input material: gamma-delta T cells. CDR3 DNA: TGTGCCTTTAAAGACGGAGGGGGGATGTCCCTTGACACCGATAAACTCATCTTT. Protein sequence: CAFKDGGGMSLDTDKLIF.